This TCR beta chain appears in the sequencing data of a study of blood T cell repertoires in COVID-19. Study as a whole: Samples came from the United States, Italy and Spain, spanning acute and convalescent COVID-19.

The table came from immunoSEQ multiplex PCR; TCRdb's copy has only in-frame clones and leaves some out. The repertoire consists of a few hundred thousand clones, with roughly nine tenths occurring once and the leading ten covering approximately 4.6%. This clonotype was sampled from a woman between 40 and 55 years old who had recovered from COVID-19. Sequencing input: peripheral blood.

The CDR3 reads CAWVVPSTEAFF. CDR3 sequence (DNA): TGTGCCTGGGTGGTGCCCAGCACTGAAGCTTTCTTT. J is TRBJ1-1 and V is TRBV30, with D uncertain. This CDR3 is built from 12 residues. Germline V gives CDR1 GTSNPN, CDR2 SVGIG (reference sequence). The V and J ends lost 5 bases and 4 bases respectively, with 11 bases between them. The whole variable domain, filled in from reference TRBV30 and TRBJ1-1, reads SQTIHQWPATLVQPVGSPLSLECTVEGTSNPNLYWYRQAAGRGLQLLFYSVGIGQISSEVPQNLSASRPQDRQFILSSKKLLLSDSGFYLCAWVVPSTEAFFGQGTRLTVV.